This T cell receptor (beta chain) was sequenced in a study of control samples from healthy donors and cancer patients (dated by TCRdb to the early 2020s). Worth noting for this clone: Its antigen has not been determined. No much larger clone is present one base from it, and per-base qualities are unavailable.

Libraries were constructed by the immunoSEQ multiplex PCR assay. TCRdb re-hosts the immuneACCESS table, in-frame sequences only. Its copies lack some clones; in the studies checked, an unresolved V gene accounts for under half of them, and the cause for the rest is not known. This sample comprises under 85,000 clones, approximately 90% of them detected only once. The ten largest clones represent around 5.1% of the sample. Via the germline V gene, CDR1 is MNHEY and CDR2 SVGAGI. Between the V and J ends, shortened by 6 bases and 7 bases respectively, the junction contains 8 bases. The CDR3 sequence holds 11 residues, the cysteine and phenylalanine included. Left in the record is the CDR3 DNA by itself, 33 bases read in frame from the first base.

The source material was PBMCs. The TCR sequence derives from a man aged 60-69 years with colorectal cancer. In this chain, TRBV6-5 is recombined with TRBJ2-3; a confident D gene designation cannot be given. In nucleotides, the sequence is TGTGCCAGCAGGCTGCTTAATACGCAGTATTTT. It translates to CASRLLNTQYF.